The next 17 T cell receptor beta chains were all read from a single sample in a study of shared T cell receptors in the human thymus. The repertoire was sequenced with immunoSEQ multiplex PCR; TCRdb's copy has only in-frame clones and lacks some. The sample includes about 730,000 clones, 70% to 90% of them seen just once. These same records also appear under a second study, on human thymus T cells.

Specimen: thymocytes. These receptors were collected from a girl in the first two years of life with a congenital heart defect.

J is TRBJ1-6 and V is TRBV7-9; 10 bases map to TRBD1. Germline V gene data show CDR1 as SEHNR and CDR2 as FQNEAQ (reference sequence). This CDR3 is built from 19 residues. The V gene end was trimmed by 3 bases and the J gene end by 5 bases; junction bases not matched to a gene: 13. The CDR3 nucleotides are TGTGCCAGCAGCTTGGCGAGGGACAGGGGAACGAAACATAATTCACCCCTCCACTTT. Protein product: CASSLARDRGTKHNSPLHF.

This clone showed up just once. The chain employs TRBV9 and TRBJ2-6, with 8 bases that match TRBD1. Trimming removed 4 bases from V and 0 bases from J; junction bases left unmatched: 9. The CDR3 runs 18 residues. Germline CDR1 SGDLS, CDR2 YYNGEE. The chain's CDR3 is CASSRLRGPNSGANVLTF. CDR3 in DNA: TGTGCCAGCAGCCGACTCAGGGGGCCGAACTCTGGGGCCAACGTCCTGACTTTC. Full variable domain (outside the CDR3, taken from reference TRBV9 and TRBJ2-6): DSGVTQTPKHLITATGQRVTLRCSPRSGDLSVYWYQQSLDQGLQFLIQYYNGEERAKGNILERFSAQQFPDLHSELNLSSLELGDSALYFCASSRLRGPNSGANVLTFGAGSRLTVL.

This clone appeared a single time. The chain combines TRBV27 with TRBJ1-2; D unresolved. The CDR3 extends over 14 amino acids. Trimming took 3 bases from V and 0 from J, leaving 8 bases between them. The germline gives CDR1 MNHEY, CDR2 SMNVEV (reference sequence). DNA for the CDR3: TGTGCCAGCAGTTTTTTTCCCGCTAACTATGGCTACACCTTC. Residues: CASSFFPANYGYTF.

The chain joins TRBV6-1 to TRBJ1-2; D not certain. V lost 6 bases and J lost 1, with 9 bases in between. Germline CDR1 is MNHNS and CDR2 is SASEGT. The CDR3 consists of 13 residues. The CDR3 nucleotides are TGTGCCAGCAGGAATCAGGTTAACTATGGCTACACCTTC. Translating it yields CASRNQVNYGYTF.

The genes are TRBV15 and TRBJ2-2; 8 bases align to TRBD2. V gave up 1 base and J gave up 5 bases; unmatched junction bases: 3. CDR1 is LNHNV and CDR2 is YYDKDF in the germline V gene (reference sequence). This CDR3 has 15 residues. The CDR3 DNA sequence: TGTGCCACCAGCAGAGGACTAGCGACTACCGGGGAGCTGTTTTTT. Residues: CATSRGLATTGELFF.

The chain carries TRBV10-3 and TRBJ1-4, with D unresolved. With 3 bases removed from V and 1 base from J, the gap between germline ends came to 6 bases. CDR1 and CDR2 from the germline V gene are ENHRY and SYGVKD. CDR3 length: 14 residues. CDR3 in DNA: TGTGCCATCAGTGAACAGCTAACTAATGAAAAACTGTTTTTT. Translation: CAISEQLTNEKLFF.

The chain couples TRBV2 to TRBJ2-2; possibly TRBD2 for D (6 bases). The CDR3 is 16 amino acids. CDR1 SNHLY and CDR2 FYNNEI come from the germline V gene. Trimming left V 2 bases short and J 0 bases short, with 10 bases between. The DNA for the CDR3 is TGTGCCAGCAGTGAACGGGGGACTCCGAACACCGGGGAGCTGTTTTTT. This sequence encodes CASSERGTPNTGELFF.

V gene TRBV4-1 combines with J gene TRBJ1-2; 8 bases are shared with TRBD1. V shed 0 bases, J shed 8 bases, and the junction held 14 bases outside the gene matches. The CDR3 totals 17 residues. CDR1 is MGHRA and CDR2 is YSYEKL in the germline V gene. The DNA for the CDR3 is TGCGCCAGCAGCCAAGATCCCATACATGGACAGGGTGAGGGCTACACCTTC. It is translated as CASSQDPIHGQGEGYTF.

The CDR3 DNA is TGTGCCAGCAGTTCAGGTATGGAGACAGCCGCCTTTGAAGGCTACACCTTC. Protein product: CASSSGMETAAFEGYTF. The chain employs TRBV14 and TRBJ1-2; possible D gene TRBD1, 5 bases. The V end was cut by 6 bases, the J end by 8 bases, with 28 bases between. The CDR3 consists of 17 residues. Germline loops: CDR1 SGHDN, CDR2 FVKESK.

The rearrangement uses TRBV11-2 and TRBJ2-5; the match to TRBD2 covers 7 bases. V shed 1 base and J 1 base; nucleotides not matched to a gene: 6. Germline V CDR1 and CDR2: SGHAT, FQNNGV. CDR3 length equals 16 residues. The CDR3 DNA reads as TGTGCCAGCAGCTTAGGACTAGCATACACCCAAGAGACCCAGTACTTC. Its translation: CASSLGLAYTQETQYF.

This CDR3 is CASWDRGHSQPQHF. The CDR3 DNA reads TGTGCCAGCTGGGACAGGGGTCACAGCCAGCCCCAGCATTTT. The chain combines TRBV28 with TRBJ1-5; 10 bases map to TRBD1. This CDR3 has 14 amino acids. The V segment lost 8 bases and the J segment 7 bases; nucleotides outside the gene matches: 8. Germline V gives CDR1 MDHEN, CDR2 SYDVKM.

The V call is TRBV29-1, the J call TRBJ1-3; D remains ambiguous. The germline V gene has CDR1 SQVTM and CDR2 ANQGSEA. V lost 7 bases and J lost 0, with 19 bases in between. The CDR3 runs to 16 residues. The CDR3 reads CSARGGGFSSGNTIYF. Written as DNA, the CDR3 is TGCAGCGCTCGGGGTGGCGGTTTTTCCTCTGGAAACACCATATATTTT.

This clone has just a few counts. The rearrangement links TRBV27 to TRBJ1-4; D is perhaps TRBD1 (5 bases). Germline V gives CDR1 MNHEY, CDR2 SMNVEV (reference sequence). The CDR3 runs to 19 residues. The V end lost 6 bases, the J end lost 8 bases, and 31 bases lay between the germline ends. The CDR3 loop reads CASRKTSGTQHPSTEKLFF. The CDR3 DNA sequence: TGTGCCAGCAGAAAAACTTCCGGGACTCAACACCCCTCGACCGAAAAACTGTTTTTT.

The V call is TRBV2, the J call TRBJ2-3; 13 nucleotides line up with TRBD2. Germline V lookup: CDR1 SNHLY, CDR2 FYNNEI. The CDR3 runs to 14 residues. Losses at the gene ends were 8 bases for V and 4 bases for J; bases not matched to a gene: 3. CDR3 loop: CASRTSGGPDTQYF. For the CDR3, the DNA is TGTGCCAGCCGGACTAGCGGGGGACCAGATACGCAGTATTTT.

The V and J genes are TRBV27 and TRBJ2-7, with a weak D call TRBD2 (6 bases). Trimming took off 0 bases at V and 2 bases at J, with 8 bases between the two ends. Germline loops: CDR1 MNHEY, CDR2 SMNVEV (reference sequence). The CDR3 sequence is 14 residues long. The CDR3, as DNA: TGTGCCAGCAGTTTATCGGAGGGCCCCTACGAGCAGTACTTC. Translating it yields CASSLSEGPYEQYF.

The genes are TRBV11-1 and TRBJ2-1; the match to TRBD2 covers 13 bases. The V and J ends lost 5 bases and 5 bases, in that order; junction bases with no gene match: 15. The CDR3 spans 19 residues. CDR1 is SGHAT, CDR2 FQDESV, per germline (reference sequence). The CDR3 reads CASSLILAGGQVDNNEQFF. The DNA for the CDR3 is TGTGCCAGCAGCCTGATACTAGCGGGGGGGCAGGTCGACAACAATGAGCAGTTCTTC.

The chain uses TRBV6-1 and TRBJ1-5; 7 bases map to TRBD1. CDR1 MNHNS and CDR2 SASEGT come from the germline V gene. The CDR3 covers 16 residues. The trim removed 4 bases at V and 6 bases at J, leaving 12 bases unmatched. CDR3 loop: CASSASLGQEGQPQHF. CDR3 nucleotides: TGTGCCAGCAGTGCCTCTCTCGGACAGGAAGGTCAGCCCCAGCATTTT.